The text below deals with one T cell receptor beta chain. Methods used by the authors: How many nucleated cells were present was estimated from reference gene primer amplification. Profiling relied on immunoSEQ multiplex PCR, and the TCRdb table lists in-frame clones only, not all of them. That table gives V, J and clone size, and the DNA gave D and trimming. The repertoire includes approximately 240,000 clones, about 85% of them detected once, and 12% sits in the top ten. This sample is part of a study of blood T cell repertoires in COVID-19. Overall study: T cells, B-cell-depleted T cells, or PBMCs provided the cDNA or gDNA that served as material.

V lost 1 base and J 6 bases, leaving 10 bases between the germline ends. The CDR3 contains 14 residues. Looked up from germline, CDR1 is SGHDN and CDR2 is FVKESK. Input material: peripheral blood. This chain links TRBV14 with TRBJ2-1; D is uncertain. This clonotype originated in a woman aged 18-29 years who had recovered from COVID-19. The CDR3 loop reads CASSQVGSRNEQFF. CDR3 nucleotides: TGTGCCAGCAGCCAAGTCGGTAGCCGCAATGAGCAGTTCTTC.